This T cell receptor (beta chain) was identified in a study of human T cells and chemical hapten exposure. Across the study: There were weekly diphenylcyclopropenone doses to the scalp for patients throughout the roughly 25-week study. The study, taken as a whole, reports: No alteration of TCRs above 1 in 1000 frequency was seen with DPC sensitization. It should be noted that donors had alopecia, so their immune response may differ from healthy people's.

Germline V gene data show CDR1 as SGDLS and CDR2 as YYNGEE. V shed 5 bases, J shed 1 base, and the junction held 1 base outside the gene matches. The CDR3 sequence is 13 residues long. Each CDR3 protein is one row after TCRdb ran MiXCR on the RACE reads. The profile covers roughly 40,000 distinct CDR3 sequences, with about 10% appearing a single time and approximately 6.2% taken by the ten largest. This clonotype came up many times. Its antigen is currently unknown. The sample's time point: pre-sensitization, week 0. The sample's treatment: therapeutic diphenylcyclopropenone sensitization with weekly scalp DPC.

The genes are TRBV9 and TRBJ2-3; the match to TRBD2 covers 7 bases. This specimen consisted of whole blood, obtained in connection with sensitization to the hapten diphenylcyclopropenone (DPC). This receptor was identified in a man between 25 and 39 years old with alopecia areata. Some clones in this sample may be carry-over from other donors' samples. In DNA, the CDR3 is TGTGCCAGCAGTAGCGGGCGCACAGATACGCAGTATTTT. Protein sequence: CASSSGRTDTQYF.